This T cell receptor beta chain emerged from a study of T cells in tumors and immune-related adverse events. The assay was immunoSEQ multiplex PCR, and TCRdb's table has in-frame clones only and misses some. The data show over 7,000 clones, with roughly 92% seen just once and about 2% held by the top ten. The CDR3 totals 14 residues. The ends were cut back, 5 bases at V and 2 bases at J, with 12 bases in the middle. In germline, CDR1 is SGHNT, CDR2 YENEEA. This TCR was recovered from a female donor with metastatic renal cell carcinoma. This material consisted of lymph node tissue, taken from a patient treated with anti-PD-1 therapy. The V call is TRBV11-3, the J call TRBJ1-1; D unclear. CDR3 protein: CASSRTGGNTEAFF. CDR3 bases: TGTGCCAGCAGCCGGACGGGAGGTAACACTGAAGCTTTCTTT.